The next 17 T cell receptor beta chains were all read from a single sample in a study of neurological immune-mediated disorders (dated by TCRdb to between 2018 and 2021). Library construction relied on 5' RACE. Sequencing used an Illumina HiSeq 2500. The public sequencing data were trimmed at Q25 with fastp and processed into clonotypes with MiXCR by TCRdb, which kept only in-frame beta chains. Duplicate CDR3 protein sequences are folded into a single record with the most common DNA and genes. The sample table lists tens of thousands of distinct CDR3 sequences, around 4% of them with a count of one. 6.5% of the sample lies in the top ten. Sequences were obtained from PBMCs. These receptors were obtained from a man between 60 and 75 years old with multiple sclerosis.

This clonotype was found many times. The J gene is TRBJ1-1, the V gene TRBV29-1, with D hard to call. The CDR3 sequence is 13 residues long. CDR1 is SQVTM, CDR2 ANQGSEA, per germline. The germline V and J ends were trimmed by 1 base and 1 base, with 7 bases remaining between them. CDR3 nucleotides: TGCAGCGTTGAAGGAAGTAGGAACACTGAAGCTTTCTTT. Protein: CSVEGSRNTEAFF.

This clonotype was recorded at least ten times. This sequence joins TRBV20-1 and TRBJ1-1; D is unresolved. This CDR3 contains 15 residues. Between the trimmed V and J ends, which lost 0 bases and 0 bases, there was a span of 11 bases. Per the germline V gene, CDR1 is DFQATT and CDR2 is SNEGSKA (reference sequence). The CDR3 DNA reads as TGCAGTGCTAGAGATCGGTGGAGACTGAACACTGAAGCTTTCTTT. Its translation: CSARDRWRLNTEAFF.

In this sample, this clonotype turned up many times. The chain couples TRBV5-6 to TRBJ2-3; no clear D. The CDR3 loop spans 16 amino acids. The germline V and J ends were trimmed by 1 base and 0 bases, with 12 bases remaining between them. Germline V gene lookup returns CDR1 SGHDT and CDR2 YYEEEE. Here the CDR3 reads CASSLTTLSSTDTQYF. The CDR3 bases are TGTGCCAGCAGCTTGACTACTCTCTCTAGCACAGATACGCAGTATTTT.

This clonotype has a count of ten or more. The chain couples TRBV5-1 to TRBJ1-5; possible D gene TRBD1, 5 bases. Trimming cost V 0 bases and J 0 bases, with 7 bases left between them. This CDR3 has 15 amino acids. Germline V gives CDR1 SGHRS, CDR2 YFSETQ. Written as DNA, the CDR3 is TGCGCCAGCAGCTTGGATGGGGGTAGCAATCAGCCCCAGCATTTT. Translation: CASSLDGGSNQPQHF.

This clonotype was counted ten times or more. The chain has TRBV3-1 and TRBJ1-3, with D maybe TRBD1 (5 bases). Germline loops: CDR1 LGHDT, CDR2 YNNKEL (reference sequence). Trimming took off 8 bases at V and 2 bases at J, with 16 bases between the two ends. The CDR3 is 15 residues long. CDR3 nucleotide sequence: TGTGCCAGCGGCGTATCAGGGTCGCCTGGAAACACCATATATTTT. Protein product: CASGVSGSPGNTIYF. Together with reference TRBV3-1 and TRBJ1-3, the CDR3 gives the full variable domain: DTAVSQTPKYLVTQMGNDKSIKCEQNLGHDTMYWYKQDSKKFLKIMFSYNNKELIINETVPNRFSPKSPDKAHLNLHINSLELGDSAVYFCASGVSGSPGNTIYFGEGSWLTVV.

This clonotype was seen many times. This chain connects TRBV5-1 to TRBJ1-1, with D possibly matching TRBD1 (6 bases). Germline assignment: CDR1 SGHRS and CDR2 YFSETQ. The CDR3 loop spans 16 amino acids. V was clipped by 0 bases and J by 4 bases, with 16 bases between them. CDR3 loop: CASSLVSAGVGTEAFF. CDR3 sequence (DNA): TGCGCCAGCAGCTTGGTAAGCGCAGGGGTGGGCACTGAAGCTTTCTTT.

Ten or more counts support this clonotype. The chain joins TRBV10-3 to TRBJ1-5; TRBD1 is a possible D gene (6 bases). The CDR3 is 14 residues long. The V gene lost 3 bases and the J gene lost 2 bases, with 8 bases spanning the gap. Germline loops: CDR1 ENHRY, CDR2 SYGVKD. The DNA for the CDR3 is TGTGCCATCAGTGAAGGGGGTGGCAATCAGCCCCAGCATTTT. Protein product: CAISEGGGNQPQHF.

The J gene is TRBJ2-2, the V gene TRBV5-5; no definite D call. The V gene lost 1 base and the J gene lost 3 bases, with 10 bases spanning the gap. This CDR3 contains 15 residues. The germline CDR1 and CDR2 sequences are SGHKS and YYEKEE (reference sequence). The CDR3 sequence is CASSLSQADTGELFF. CDR3 sequence (DNA): TGTGCCAGCAGCTTGTCCCAGGCTGACACCGGGGAGCTGTTTTTT.

This clonotype was seen ten or more times. This sequence joins TRBV6-5 and TRBJ2-2, with a tentative D call TRBD1 (6 bases). CDR3 length: 14 amino acids. V was clipped by 5 bases and J by 4 bases, with 11 bases between them. Germline V CDR1 and CDR2: MNHEY, SVGAGI. CDR3 in amino acids: CASSRTGPTGELFF. CDR3 nucleotide sequence: TGTGCCAGCAGTCGTACAGGGCCCACCGGGGAGCTGTTTTTT.

This clonotype has at least ten counts. The chain employs TRBV10-2 and TRBJ2-1; D may correspond to TRBD1 or TRBD2 (5 bases each). Germline CDR1 WSHSY, CDR2 SAAADI. V lost 2 bases and J lost 0, with 17 bases in between. The CDR3 is made up of 18 amino acids. The DNA for the CDR3 is TGCGCCAGCAGTGAGAAGGGGTCAGCGGTCCGCTCCTACAATGAGCAGTTCTTC. This codes for CASSEKGSAVRSYNEQFF.

This clonotype has at least ten counts. This chain joins TRBV20-1 and TRBJ2-1, with D perhaps assigned TRBD1 or TRBD2 (6 bases each). V lost 0 bases, J lost 8 bases, and 17 bases lay in between. The CDR3 spans 15 residues. Germline CDR1 and CDR2: DFQATT and SNEGSKA (reference sequence). CDR3 DNA sequence: TGCAGTGCTAGAGATCGAGAGGGGGGTTTTTATGAGCAGTTCTTC. Translated: CSARDREGGFYEQFF.

The chain couples TRBV20-1 to TRBJ2-7; 10 nucleotides line up with TRBD2. Germline V gene lookup returns CDR1 DFQATT and CDR2 SNEGSKA (reference sequence). The CDR3 is 14 amino acids. With V trimmed by 5 bases and J by 2 bases, 6 bases remained unmatched. This chain's CDR3 is CSAYSGRPPYEQYF. In DNA, the CDR3 is TGCAGTGCTTATAGCGGGAGGCCCCCCTACGAGCAGTACTTC.

The genes are TRBV6-6 and TRBJ2-5; D not certain. Germline V CDR1 and CDR2: MNHNY, SVGAGI (reference sequence). The V end lost 5 bases, the J end lost 0 bases, and 10 bases lay between the germline ends. The CDR3 runs to 14 residues. CDR3 coding DNA: TGTGCCAGCAGTCAAGGCGCTAACCAAGAGACCCAGTACTTC. Encoded protein: CASSQGANQETQYF.

This clonotype was seen many times. The chain combines TRBV27 with TRBJ2-3; D call uncertain. Germline lookup yields CDR1 MNHEY and CDR2 SMNVEV (reference sequence). Trimming removed 6 bases from V and 3 bases from J, with 7 bases in between. This CDR3 region has 12 residues. The CDR3 DNA reads TGTGCCAGCAGCCGTGGTACAGATACGCAGTATTTT. This encodes CASSRGTDTQYF.

This chain links TRBV18 with TRBJ1-5, with 9 bases fitting TRBD1. The CDR3 covers 19 residues. Germline lookup yields CDR1 KGHSH and CDR2 LQKENI. Trimming cost V 0 bases and J 0 bases; bases outside gene matches: 9. This CDR3 is CASSPPVGTGSTSNQPQHF. Here the CDR3 DNA reads TGTGCCAGCTCACCACCCGTCGGGACAGGGAGTACTAGCAATCAGCCCCAGCATTTT.

At least ten counts were recorded for this clonotype. This sequence joins TRBV12-3 or TRBV12-4 and TRBJ1-2, with TRBD1 identical over 7 bases. V dropped 4 bases and J dropped 5; count of bases not matched to a gene: 4. The CDR3 totals 13 residues. CDR3 nucleotides: TGTGCCAGCAGTTCTCAGGGGGGATATGGCTACACCTTC. Its translation: CASSSQGGYGYTF.

Ten or more counts support this clonotype. The V gene is TRBV12-3 or TRBV12-4, the J gene TRBJ2-5, with 10 bases lining up with TRBD2. The junction had 6 bases not matched to a gene; V was cut back by 4 bases and J by 7 bases. The CDR3 runs 14 residues. This CDR3 is CASSSGLAQRTQYF. The CDR3 nucleotides read TGTGCCAGCAGTTCGGGACTAGCGCAAAGGACCCAGTACTTC.